This TCR beta chain emerged from a study of shared clonotypes between healthy human individuals. Profiling relied on immunoSEQ multiplex PCR, and the TCRdb table lists in-frame clones only, not all of them. The table includes roughly 2.5 million clones, roughly nine tenths detected once. About this clone: Its target is unknown.

Points from the study as a whole: The genetic and exposure-history diversity represented was limited by few donors. Researchers found naive subsets generally carried larger estimated richness than memory subsets.

The specimen sequenced was naive CD4+ T cells sorted from blood. This sample's subset: CD45RA+ positively selected. The source of this sequence is a man between 18 and 35 years old in good health.

Here the CDR3 DNA reads TGCGCCAGCAGCCCTGAGGTACCCGGGGCCAACGTCCTGACTTTC. This translates into CASSPEVPGANVLTF. The chain uses TRBV5-1 and TRBJ2-6; D gene ambiguous. The CDR3 covers 15 residues. V was cut by 4 bases and J by 4 bases, with 12 bases left in between. CDR1 and CDR2 (germline): SGHRS, YFSETQ.